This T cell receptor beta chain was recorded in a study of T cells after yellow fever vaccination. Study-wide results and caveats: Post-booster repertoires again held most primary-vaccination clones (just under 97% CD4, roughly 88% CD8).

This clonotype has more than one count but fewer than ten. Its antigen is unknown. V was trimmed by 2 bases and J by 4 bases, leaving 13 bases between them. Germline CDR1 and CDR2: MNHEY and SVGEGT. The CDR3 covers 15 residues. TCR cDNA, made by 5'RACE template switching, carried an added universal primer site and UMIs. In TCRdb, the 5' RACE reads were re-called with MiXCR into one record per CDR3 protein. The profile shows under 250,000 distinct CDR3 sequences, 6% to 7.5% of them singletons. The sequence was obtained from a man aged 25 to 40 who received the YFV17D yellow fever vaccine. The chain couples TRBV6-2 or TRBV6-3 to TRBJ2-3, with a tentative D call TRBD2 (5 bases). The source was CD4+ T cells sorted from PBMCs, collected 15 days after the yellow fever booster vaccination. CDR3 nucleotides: TGTGCCAGCAGTTACAAGCGGAGACAATCAGATACGCAGTATTTT. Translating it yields CASSYKRRQSDTQYF.